Reported below is one T cell receptor beta chain. There is no known antigen for this receptor. It is unclear where the CDR3 begins or ends on the DNA, so no DNA is shown, and the CDR3 is as TCRdb lists it. Taken from cysteine to phenylalanine, the CDR3 has 14 residues. CDR1 MNHEY and CDR2 SVGAGI are derived from the germline V gene. The sample's treatment or condition, from its label and the paper: live attenuated yellow fever vaccine strain. A standard Ficoll-Paque protocol was used to isolate PBMCs from peripheral blood. Dynabeads CD4 and CD8 positive selection kits were used to isolate CD4 and CD8 T-cell fractions. RNA was extracted with TriZol from bulk PBMCs, CD4 and CD8 fractions, and dextramer-positive and dextramer-negative fractions. These data originate in a study of T cells after yellow fever vaccination (dated by TCRdb to the late 2010s). At the level of the whole study: Libraries from fractions with low cell numbers were prepared with the SMART-Seq v4 Ultra Low Input RNA kit. Two healthy male donors made up the cohort, one aged 18 to 29 years and the other aged 30 to 39 years. To follow T-cell clones before and after primary and booster YFV17D yellow fever vaccination, bulk TCR alpha and beta repertoires were sequenced over time. Blood was collected at multiple timepoints before and after primary and secondary immunization, and bulk PBMC replicates and cell subsets were isolated.

What the authors observed across the whole study: Computational filtering was needed because FACS-sorted repertoires could contain abundant contaminating clonotypes from the bulk population. Compared with the primary T-cell response, the secondary T-cell response was weaker but faster, peaking on day 5 rather than day 15. Most clones expanded after primary vaccination were re-detected after the booster (just under 97% of CD4 and approximately 89% of CD8), suggesting broad memory maintenance. Because the study included only a couple of donors, the extent to which the findings can be generalized is limited. A small share of clonotypes occurred in both CD4 and CD8 compartments, likely arising from convergent recombination.

Synthesis of TCR cDNA relied on 5'RACE template switching, a step that introduced a universal primer site along with unique molecular identifiers. Priming of cDNA synthesis was performed from both the TCR alpha and TCR beta constant segments. Library amplification involved two PCR steps, and the second step added sample barcodes and sequencing adapters. Sequencing of libraries was done on Illumina HiSeq 2500 (2x100 bp) or NovaSeq (2x150 bp). The authors' pipeline ran thus. MIGEC handled demultiplexing of reads and collapsing into UMI consensus sequences, while MiXCR performed V(D)J alignment. Clonotypes responding to the vaccine were identified with edgeR on replicate PBMC samples, with the criteria of FDR below 0.01 and a log2 fold change above 5 up to day 15. Each bulk clonotype was labeled CD4 or CD8 based on which sequenced repertoire, CD4 or CD8, contained the clonotype at higher abundance. In-frame beta chains were kept once TCRdb had trimmed the public reads at Q25 with fastp and called clones with MiXCR. One record per CDR3 amino acid sequence lists the most common genes and DNA. TCRdb's processing, not the study's, gives the V and J calls here. Across this sample there are roughly 250,000 distinct CDR3 sequences, with 10% to 15% seen only once. The leading ten clones occupy 0.5% to 0.6% of the sample.

This TCR was sampled from a man aged 30 to 45 who received the YFV17D yellow fever vaccine. The sample was CD4+ T cells sorted from PBMCs, taken 45 days after the yellow fever booster vaccination. The chain was built from TRBV6-5 and TRBJ1-2. CDR3 reads: CASSTSLGSYGYTF.